These 14 T cell receptor beta chains share one sample of origin, sequenced in a study of T cells in Graves' hyperthyroidism and ophthalmopathy. Amplification of TCR beta CDR3 regions used RNA as the template. HTBI primers were employed in a first-round RT-PCR of the TCR CDR3. TCRdb re-called the multiplex PCR reads through MiXCR, storing one row per CDR3 protein. The sample lists 500,000 to 600,000 distinct CDR3 sequences; 40% to 55% were seen once. Material: peripheral blood or thyroid tissue (not recorded which). Every receptor here comes from an adult woman with Graves' disease, either hyperthyroidism or ophthalmopathy (not recorded which).

This clonotype was picked up many times. The chain carries TRBV5-6 and TRBJ2-2; TRBD2 agrees at 7 bases. CDR3 length: 17 residues. V lost 4 bases, J lost 6 bases, and 15 bases stayed unmatched. Germline V CDR1 and CDR2: SGHDT, YYEEEE. CDR3 in DNA: TGTGCCAGCAGCCTCGAACTGACTAGCTACGTGGCCGGGGAGCTGTTTTTT. It translates to CASSLELTSYVAGELFF.

A single count supports this clonotype. J is TRBJ2-1 and V is TRBV29-1; the D gene could be TRBD1 or TRBD2 (5 bases each). Trimming removed 5 bases from V and 5 bases from J, with 10 bases in between. The CDR3 sequence is 12 residues long. CDR1 and CDR2 (germline): SQVTM, ANQGSEA. This CDR3 reads CSVPRGNNEQFF. Here the CDR3 DNA reads TGCAGCGTTCCGAGGGGAAACAATGAGCAGTTCTTC.

This clonotype was seen many times. This chain joins TRBV20-1 and TRBJ2-7; possibly TRBD1 for D (6 bases). The V gene's germline CDR1 is DFQATT and CDR2 SNEGSKA (reference sequence). V lost 6 bases and J lost 1, with 25 bases in between. The length of the CDR3 is 17 residues. CDR3 sequence: CSAILSGTLPTSYEQYF. CDR3 in DNA: TGCAGTGCAATCCTATCCGGGACACTTCCAACTTCCTACGAGCAGTACTTC.

Concerning this clonotype: The junction differs from germline at one of its ends, possibly a read error. The gene calls are TRBV3-1 and TRBJ1-2, with D perhaps matching TRBD1 (5 bases). The CDR3 spans 13 residues. Germline values: CDR1 LGHDT, CDR2 YNNKEL (reference sequence). DNA for the CDR3: TGCGCCAGCAGCACTCGGGGCAGGGAACCGTACACCTTC. It codes for CASSTRGREPYTF.

The chain couples TRBV29-1 to TRBJ2-7; D gene unclear. The V gene lost 4 bases and the J gene lost 2 bases, with 9 bases spanning the gap. Germline CDR1 SQVTM, CDR2 ANQGSEA. The CDR3 spans 12 residues. In DNA, the CDR3 is TGCAGCGTTGGGAAGGCAACCTACGAGCAGTACTTC. Translation gives CSVGKATYEQYF.

This clonotype was seen many times. The rearrangement links TRBV20-1 to TRBJ1-2, with a tentative D call TRBD1 (6 bases). The length of the CDR3 is 12 residues. Trimming removed 4 bases at V and 4 bases at J, with 10 bases between. Germline V gene sequence: CDR1 DFQATT, CDR2 SNEGSKA (reference sequence). The CDR3 is CSAKDSFYGYTF. The CDR3 bases are TGCAGTGCTAAGGACAGCTTCTATGGCTACACCTTC.

The chain has TRBV7-9 and TRBJ2-5, with D tentatively TRBD1 or TRBD2 (5 bases each). CDR3 length: 15 amino acids. Germline V gene sequence: CDR1 SEHNR, CDR2 FQNEAQ (reference sequence). V lost 0 bases and J lost 2, with 10 bases in between. This CDR3 reads CASSLAGEAQETQYF. CDR3 bases: TGTGCCAGCAGCTTAGCGGGGGAAGCACAAGAGACCCAGTACTTC.

This clonotype was observed a handful of times. The chain carries TRBV18 and TRBJ2-7, with a possible D match to TRBD1 (6 bases). Germline V gives CDR1 KGHSH, CDR2 LQKENI. The CDR3 contains 16 residues. V lost 3 bases and J 4 bases, leaving 19 bases between the germline ends. The CDR3 region has the DNA TGTGCCAGCTCACCCCTTCCCCCACAGGGAGAATACGAGCAGTACTTC. Protein: CASSPLPPQGEYEQYF.

This clonotype was found a few times. This chain connects TRBV29-1 to TRBJ2-5; 11 positions agree with TRBD1. CDR3 size: 15 residues. Germline lookup yields CDR1 SQVTM and CDR2 ANQGSEA. V dropped 3 bases and J dropped 9; count of bases not matched to a gene: 12. The CDR3 nucleotides are TGCAGCGTTGAGACCGGGACAGGGGGATTTAGGGCCCAGTACTTC. This translates into CSVETGTGGFRAQYF.

This clonotype was counted a few times. A much more abundant neighbour one base away suggests this may be a read error. The chain joins TRBV20-1 to TRBJ2-7; D tentatively fits TRBD1 or TRBD2 (5 bases each). The CDR3 totals 12 residues. The germline CDR1 and CDR2 sequences are DFQATT and SNEGSKA (reference sequence). Between the trimmed V and J ends, which lost 6 bases and 1 base, there was a span of 10 bases. CDR3 nucleotide sequence: TGCAGTGCAGGGGACCCTTCCTACGAGCAGTACTTC. Translation gives CSAGDPSYEQYF.

There are many counts of this clonotype. The rearrangement uses TRBV6-2 or TRBV6-3 and TRBJ2-7; D may match TRBD1 or TRBD2 (5 bases each). The germline CDR1 and CDR2 sequences are MNHEY and SVGEGT. The CDR3 length is 15 residues. Trimming removed 9 bases from V and 2 bases from J, with 20 bases in between. The CDR3 sequence is CASRWGRERTYEQYF. The CDR3 nucleotides read TGTGCCAGTAGGTGGGGACGAGAGCGGACCTACGAGCAGTACTTC.

This clonotype was counted once. The V call is TRBV29-1, the J call TRBJ1-2, with no clear D. The CDR3 contains 15 residues. The germline V gene encodes CDR1 SQVTM and CDR2 ANQGSEA. V lost 6 bases to trimming and J lost 2 bases, with 19 bases between them. The CDR3 protein is CSVQWPAGRNYGYTF. The CDR3 coding sequence is TGCAGCGTGCAGTGGCCGGCCGGGCGAAACTATGGCTACACCTTC.

This clonotype was detected ten times or more. This sequence joins TRBV10-3 and TRBJ1-1; possibly TRBD1 for D (6 bases). The CDR3 sequence is 14 residues long. V was pared by 2 bases and J by 2 bases, with 9 bases between. CDR1 is ENHRY, CDR2 SYGVKD, per germline. The CDR3 coding sequence is TGTGCCATCAGTGAGCCCGGGACAAACACTGAAGCTTTCTTT. Translating it yields CAISEPGTNTEAFF.

The chain is built from TRBV7-9 and TRBJ1-5, with 7 bases fitting TRBD1. V was clipped by 1 base and J by 0 bases; unmatched bases: 12. CDR1 is SEHNR and CDR2 is FQNEAQ in the germline V gene (reference sequence). The length of the CDR3 is 19 residues. CDR3 loop: CASSLGRYTGAYSNQPQHF. The CDR3 DNA reads as TGTGCCAGCAGCTTAGGTCGATACACAGGGGCGTATAGCAATCAGCCCCAGCATTTT.